The source of this T cell receptor (beta chain) is a study of post-analysis software for immune sequencing data. Study context: Courses of disease covered relapsing-remitting, secondary progressive and progressive-relapsing multiple sclerosis.

As for this clonotype: Its antigen is currently unknown.

This CDR3 region has 13 residues. Trimming took 2 bases from V and 4 from J, leaving 8 bases between them. The germline CDR1 and CDR2 sequences are SGHNT and YENEEA. Unique molecular identifiers were present in the TCR beta cDNA libraries. Via MiXCR, TCRdb re-called the PCR reads, giving one row per CDR3 protein. This table has approximately 360,000 distinct CDR3 sequences, roughly 38% appearing once. Study-wide findings and caveats: With F measure, samples from one preparation batch clustered together strongly. TRBV segments more frequent in patients than in controls numbered several and included TRBV5-6, TRBV5-1 and TRBV20-1.

Material: blood. The chain links TRBV11-3 to TRBJ1-1; weak D call: TRBD1 (5 bases). This receptor was identified in a girl aged 10-17 years with multiple sclerosis. DNA of the CDR3: TGTGCCAGCAGCTTAAGGGGAGTCACTGAAGCTTTCTTT. It translates to CASSLRGVTEAFF. Full variable domain (missing parts from reference TRBV11-3 and TRBJ1-1): EAGVVQSPRYKIIEKKQPVAFWCNPISGHNTLYWYLQNLGQGPELLIRYENEEAVDDSQLPKDRFSAERLKGVDSTLKIQPAELGDSAVYLCASSLRGVTEAFFGQGTRLTVV.